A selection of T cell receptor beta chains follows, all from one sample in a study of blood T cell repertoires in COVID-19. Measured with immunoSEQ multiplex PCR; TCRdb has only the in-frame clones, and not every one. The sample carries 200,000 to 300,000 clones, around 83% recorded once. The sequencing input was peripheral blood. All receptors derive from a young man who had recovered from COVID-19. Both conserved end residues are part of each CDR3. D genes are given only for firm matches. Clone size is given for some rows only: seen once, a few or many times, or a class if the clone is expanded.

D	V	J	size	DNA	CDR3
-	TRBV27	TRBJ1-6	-	TGTGCCAGCAGTTGGGGGGGGAATTCACCCCTCCACTTT	CASSWGGNSPLHF
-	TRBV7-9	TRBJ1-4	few	TGTGCCAGCAGCTCCCGTTCGGGAAGGAGAGACGAAAAACTGTTTTTT	CASSSRSGRRDEKLFF
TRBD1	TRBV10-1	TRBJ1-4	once	TGCGCCAGCAGTGAGGCCGGACAGGATGAAAAACTGTTTTTT	CASSEAGQDEKLFF
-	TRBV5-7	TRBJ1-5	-	TGTGCCAGCAGCTTGGACAGAAGAAATCAGCCCCAGCATTTT	CASSLDRRNQPQHF
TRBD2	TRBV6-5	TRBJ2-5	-	TGTGCCAGCAGTCCCGGGGCGGGGGGGCCGCAGACCCAGTACTTC	CASSPGAGGPQTQYF
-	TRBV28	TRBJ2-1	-	TGTGCCAGCCAACAGGGGGGGGCCTCTCATGAGCAGTTCTTC	CASQQGGASHEQFF
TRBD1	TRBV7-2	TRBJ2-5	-	TGTGCCAGCAGCCCGAGGTCAGGGGGTGGAGAGACCCAGTACTTC	CASSPRSGGGETQYF
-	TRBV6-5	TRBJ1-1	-	TGTGCCAGCGGAAGGAGGAACACTGAAGCTTTCTTT	CASGRRNTEAFF
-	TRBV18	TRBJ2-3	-	TGTGCCAGCTCACCACCGACGATGGAGGATACGCAGTATTTT	CASSPPTMEDTQYF
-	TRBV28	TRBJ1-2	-	TGTGCCAGCAGTTTAGGGGGCAACTATGGCTACACCTTC	CASSLGGNYGYTF
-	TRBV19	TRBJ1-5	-	TGTGCCAGTAGTATGTGGGCCCTGGAGCCCCAGCATTTT	CASSMWALEPQHF
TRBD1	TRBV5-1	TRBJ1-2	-	TGCGCCAGCAGCTTGGTCCGGATCAGACAACGAGACAGGGGAACTGGCTACACCTTC	CASSLVRIRQRDRGTGYTF
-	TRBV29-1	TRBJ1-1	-	TGCAGCGTTGACTCGGGTCTCACTGAAGCTTTCTTT	CSVDSGLTEAFF
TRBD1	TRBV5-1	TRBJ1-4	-	TGCGCCAGCAGCTCTGGACAGGGGGCAAATGAAAAACTGTTTTTT	CASSSGQGANEKLFF
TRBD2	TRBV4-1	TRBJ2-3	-	TGCGCCAGCAGCCAAGATAAAAGCCTTAGCGGGGGGGGACCAGATACGCAGTATTTT	CASSQDKSLSGGGPDTQYF
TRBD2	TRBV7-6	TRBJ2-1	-	TGTGCCAGCAGCTTAGAGTTGAGCGGGGGGGCGTTGGAGCAGTTCTTC	CASSLELSGGALEQFF
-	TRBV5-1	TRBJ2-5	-	TGCGCCAGCAGCGCGATACCGGGGGGCCGGGAGACCCAGTACTTC	CASSAIPGGRETQYF
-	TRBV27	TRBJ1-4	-	TGTGCCAGCAGTCCCGACAGAAAAACGGCTGAAAAACTGTTTTTT	CASSPDRKTAEKLFF
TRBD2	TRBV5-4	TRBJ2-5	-	TGTGCCAGCAGCTTGCAGATAGCGGGGGGGCAAGAGACCCAGTACTTC	CASSLQIAGGQETQYF
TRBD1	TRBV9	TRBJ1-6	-	TGTGCCAGCAGCACAGGGGACAGGGTTGGGTCACCCCTCCACTTT	CASSTGDRVGSPLHF
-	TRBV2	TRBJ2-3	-	TGTGCCAGCCGGCGGCTAACCACAGATACGCAGTATTTT	CASRRLTTDTQYF
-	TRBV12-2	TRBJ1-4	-	TGTGCAAGTCGCCCATCGACAGTGGTGAATGAAAAACTGTTTTTT	CASRPSTVVNEKLFF
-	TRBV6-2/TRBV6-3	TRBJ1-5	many	TGTGCCAGCAGTTACTCCGGCAGCAGGTCACAGCCCCAGCATTTT	CASSYSGSRSQPQHF
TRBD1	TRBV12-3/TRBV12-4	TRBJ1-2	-	TGTGCCATTGCCGGACAGGACCTCTATGGCTACACCTTC	CAIAGQDLYGYTF
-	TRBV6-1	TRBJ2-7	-	TGTGCCAGCAGTGCTTTGGCAGGACAACTGACCTACGAGCAGTACTTC	CASSALAGQLTYEQYF
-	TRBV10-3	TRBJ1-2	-	TGTGCCATCGGGCCAGGGGAACTTGGCTACACCTTC	CAIGPGELGYTF
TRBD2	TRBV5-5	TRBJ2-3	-	TGTGCCAGCGAGGGAGCGGGGGGAGTTATGGATACGCAGTATTTT	CASEGAGGVMDTQYF
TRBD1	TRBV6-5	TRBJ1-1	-	TGTGCCAGCAGTTACCTCGGACAGGGCGGCGACGCTTTCTTT	CASSYLGQGGDAFF